These 8 T cell receptor beta chains originate from one sample sequenced in a study of CD8 T cells in ankylosing spondylitis (dated by TCRdb to about 2017). To prepare the library, 5' RACE was applied. The listed sequencing device is Illumina HiSeq 2500. TCRdb's own reprocessing of the public reads used fastp at Q25 and MiXCR and kept productive beta chains. Rows merge per CDR3 protein into single entries with the most common DNA and genes. This sample is represented by approximately 200,000 distinct CDR3 sequences; 13% of them were singletons. The top ten hold approximately 17% of the sample. The source material was blood, either unsorted or a sorted T cell fraction (not recorded which). The origin of the receptors is a male donor with ankylosing spondylitis or in good health (not recorded which).

This clonotype turned up a few times. The chain joins TRBV28 to TRBJ1-5; D might be TRBD1 (5 bases). This CDR3 spans 15 amino acids. Trimming removed 5 bases at V and 1 base at J, with 12 bases between. Germline V gene sequence: CDR1 MDHEN, CDR2 SYDVKM. The CDR3 loop reads CASSLLRDSNQPQHF. The CDR3 DNA sequence: TGTGCCAGCAGTCTCTTAAGGGACAGCAATCAGCCCCAGCATTTT. The whole variable domain, filled in from reference TRBV28 and TRBJ1-5, reads DVKVTQSSRYLVKRTGEKVFLECVQDMDHENMFWYRQDPGLGLRLIYFSYDVKMKEKGDIPEGYSVSREKKERFSLILESASTNQTSMYLCASSLLRDSNQPQHFGDGTRLSIL.

The V and J genes are TRBV7-9 and TRBJ1-5, with a tentative D call TRBD1 (5 bases). The germline V and J ends were trimmed by 8 bases and 1 base, with 18 bases remaining between them. The CDR3 contains 16 residues. Germline V CDR1 and CDR2: SEHNR, FQNEAQ (reference sequence). The DNA of the CDR3 is TGTGCCAGCGGTTCTTGGGGGAACGGGAGCAATCAGCCCCAGCATTTT. Residues: CASGSWGNGSNQPQHF.

The chain carries TRBV12-3 or TRBV12-4 and TRBJ1-5; D not resolved. The CDR3 has 15 residues. V was shortened by 5 bases and J by 6 bases, with 17 bases between the two germline ends. The CDR3 bases are TGTGCCAGCAGTCCCTGGGAGCGATCCACTCAGCCCCAGCATTTT. This codes for CASSPWERSTQPQHF.

The genes are TRBV12-3 or TRBV12-4 and TRBJ2-2, with D hard to call. CDR3 length equals 14 residues. With 6 bases removed from V and 4 bases from J, the gap between germline ends came to 12 bases. Written as DNA, the CDR3 is TGTGCCAGCAGACCCTCCATGACCACCGGGGAGCTGTTTTTT. It yields the protein CASRPSMTTGELFF.

The CDR3 region is CASSLGALGEFF. The CDR3 DNA reads TGTGCCAGCAGCTTAGGGGCCTTAGGGGAGTTCTTC. The chain joins TRBV7-9 to TRBJ2-1; tentatively, D is TRBD1 (5 bases). Per the germline V gene, CDR1 is SEHNR and CDR2 is FQNEAQ (reference sequence). This CDR3 region has 12 residues. V lost 1 base to trimming and J lost 14 bases, with 12 bases between them.

The J gene is TRBJ2-1, the V gene TRBV27; no definite D call. V lost 3 bases and J lost 4, with 19 bases in between. Germline V gene lookup returns CDR1 MNHEY and CDR2 SMNVEV (reference sequence). CDR3 size: 17 residues. The CDR3 DNA is TGTGCCAGCAGTTTCCCTAGACCCCAAGTGGGGTACAATGAGCAGTTCTTC. Its protein is CASSFPRPQVGYNEQFF.

The chain employs TRBV15 and TRBJ2-3; tentatively, D is TRBD1 (6 bases). The CDR3 totals 15 residues. With 0 bases removed from V and 2 bases from J, the gap between germline ends came to 9 bases. The germline CDR1 and CDR2 sequences are LNHNV and YYDKDF (reference sequence). The CDR3 DNA sequence: TGTGCCACCAGCAGAGACCGGACAGACACAGATACGCAGTATTTT. Encoded protein: CATSRDRTDTDTQYF.

The V call is TRBV6-5, the J call TRBJ2-7; 11 bases fit TRBD2. This CDR3 contains 16 residues. Trimming at V came to 4 bases and at J to 1 base, leaving 6 bases not matched to a gene. Germline-derived CDR1 and CDR2 are MNHEY and SVGAGI. The CDR3, as DNA: TGTGCCAGCAGTTCAGAAGGACTAGCGGGTTCCTACGAGCAGTACTTC. This codes for CASSSEGLAGSYEQYF.